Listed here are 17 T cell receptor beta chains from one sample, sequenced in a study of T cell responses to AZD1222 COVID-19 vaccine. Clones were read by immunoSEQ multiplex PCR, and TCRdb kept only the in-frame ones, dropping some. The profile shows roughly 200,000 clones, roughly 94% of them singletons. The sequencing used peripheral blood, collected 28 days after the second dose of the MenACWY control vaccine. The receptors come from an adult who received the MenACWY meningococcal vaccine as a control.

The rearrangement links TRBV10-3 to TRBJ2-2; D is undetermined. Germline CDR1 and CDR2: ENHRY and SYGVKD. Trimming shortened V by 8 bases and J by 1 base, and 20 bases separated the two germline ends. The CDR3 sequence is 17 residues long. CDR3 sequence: CAIFRRKESGNTGELFF. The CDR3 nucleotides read TGTGCCATCTTCCGTCGTAAAGAGTCCGGGAACACCGGGGAGCTGTTTTTT.

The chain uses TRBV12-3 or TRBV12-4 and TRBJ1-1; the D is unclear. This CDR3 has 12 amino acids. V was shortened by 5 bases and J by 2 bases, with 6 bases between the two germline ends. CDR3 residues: CASSEGNTEAFF. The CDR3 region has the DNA TGTGCCAGCAGTGAGGGAAACACTGAAGCTTTCTTT.

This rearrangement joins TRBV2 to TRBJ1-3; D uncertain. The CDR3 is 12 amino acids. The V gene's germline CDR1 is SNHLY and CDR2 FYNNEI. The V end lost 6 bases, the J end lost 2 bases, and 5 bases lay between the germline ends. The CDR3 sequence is CASRGPGNTIYF. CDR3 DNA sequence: TGTGCCAGCAGAGGGCCTGGAAACACCATATATTTT.

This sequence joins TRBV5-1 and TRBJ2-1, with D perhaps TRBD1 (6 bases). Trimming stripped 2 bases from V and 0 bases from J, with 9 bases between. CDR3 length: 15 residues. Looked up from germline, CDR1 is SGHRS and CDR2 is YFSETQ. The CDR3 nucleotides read TGCGCCAGCAGCTTAGGGGGAAGCTCCTACAATGAGCAGTTCTTC. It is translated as CASSLGGSSYNEQFF.

CDR3 nucleotide sequence: TGTGCCAGCAGTTCACCGGGACAGGGGGCTAGGGAGACCCAGTACTTC. Protein sequence: CASSSPGQGARETQYF. This chain links TRBV28 with TRBJ2-5, with TRBD1 matching over 12 bases. With 4 bases clipped from V and 5 bases from J, the junction kept 8 bases outside the gene matches. The CDR3 has 16 residues. Germline V gives CDR1 MDHEN, CDR2 SYDVKM.

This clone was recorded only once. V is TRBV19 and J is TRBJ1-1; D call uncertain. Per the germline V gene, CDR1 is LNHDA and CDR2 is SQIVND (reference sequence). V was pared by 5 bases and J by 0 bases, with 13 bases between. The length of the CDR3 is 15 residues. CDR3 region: CASSPRANMNTEAFF. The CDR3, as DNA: TGTGCCAGTAGTCCCCGTGCGAACATGAACACTGAAGCTTTCTTT.

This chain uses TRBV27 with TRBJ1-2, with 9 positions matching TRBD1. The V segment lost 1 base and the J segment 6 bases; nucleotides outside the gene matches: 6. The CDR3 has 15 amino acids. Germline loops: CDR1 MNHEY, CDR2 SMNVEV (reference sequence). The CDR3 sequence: CASSLWGQGGDGYTF. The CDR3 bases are TGTGCCAGCAGTTTATGGGGACAGGGAGGGGATGGCTACACCTTC.

The CDR3 nucleotides are TGTGCCAGCAGCTCCCGAGGGTTGCGGGGGCTTTCTTACGAGCAGTACTTC. Amino acids: CASSSRGLRGLSYEQYF. The V gene is TRBV3-1 (or the pseudogene TRBV3-2), the J gene TRBJ2-7; tentative D call: TRBD2 (7 bases). The germline V gene encodes CDR1 LGHDT and CDR2 YNNKEL (reference sequence). The germline V and J ends were trimmed by 5 bases and 4 bases, with 24 bases remaining between them. This CDR3 has 17 residues.

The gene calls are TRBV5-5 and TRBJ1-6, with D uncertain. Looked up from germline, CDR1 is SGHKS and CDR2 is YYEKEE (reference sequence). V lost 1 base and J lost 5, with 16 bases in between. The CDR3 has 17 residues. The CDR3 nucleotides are TGTGCCAGCAGCTTGACCGCTTTCCAGGCTCATAATTCACCCCTCCACTTT. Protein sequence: CASSLTAFQAHNSPLHF.

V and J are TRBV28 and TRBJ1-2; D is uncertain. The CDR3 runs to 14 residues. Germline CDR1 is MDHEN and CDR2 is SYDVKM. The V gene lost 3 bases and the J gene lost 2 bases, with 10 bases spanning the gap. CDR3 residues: CASSLWQENYGYTF. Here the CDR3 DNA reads TGTGCCAGCAGTTTGTGGCAGGAGAACTATGGCTACACCTTC.

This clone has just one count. CDR3 in amino acids: CASSHVPGSTYGYTF. In nucleotides, the CDR3 is TGTGCCAGCAGCCATGTACCCGGGAGTACCTATGGCTACACCTTC. The V and J genes are TRBV3-1 (or the pseudogene TRBV3-2) and TRBJ1-2; D uncertain. The germline V gene has CDR1 LGHDT and CDR2 YNNKEL (reference sequence). V gave up 3 bases and J gave up 4 bases, with 15 bases separating them. CDR3 length equals 15 residues.

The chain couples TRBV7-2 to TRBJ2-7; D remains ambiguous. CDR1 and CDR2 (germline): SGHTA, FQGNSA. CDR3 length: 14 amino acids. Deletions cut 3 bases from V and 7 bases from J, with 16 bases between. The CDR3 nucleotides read TGTGCCAGCAGCTTCTTGGGAAATAGCAGGGAGCAGTACTTC. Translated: CASSFLGNSREQYF.

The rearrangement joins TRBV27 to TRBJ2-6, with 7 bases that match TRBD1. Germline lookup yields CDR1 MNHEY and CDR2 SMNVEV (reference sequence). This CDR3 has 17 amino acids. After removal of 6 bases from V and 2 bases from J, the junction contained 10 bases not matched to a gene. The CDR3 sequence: CASSSTAGTAGANVLTF. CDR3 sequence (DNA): TGTGCCAGCAGCTCTACCGCCGGGACAGCTGGGGCCAACGTCCTGACTTTC. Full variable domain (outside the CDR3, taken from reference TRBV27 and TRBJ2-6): EAQVTQNPRYLITVTGKKLTVTCSQNMNHEYMSWYRQDPGLGLRQIYYSMNVEVTDKGDVPEGYKVSRKEKRNFPLILESPSPNQTSLYFCASSSTAGTAGANVLTFGAGSRLTVL.

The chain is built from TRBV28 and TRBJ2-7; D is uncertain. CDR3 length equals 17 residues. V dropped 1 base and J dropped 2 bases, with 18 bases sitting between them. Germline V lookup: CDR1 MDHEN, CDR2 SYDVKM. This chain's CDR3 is CASSLSPTEPFTYEQYF. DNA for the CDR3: TGTGCCAGCAGTTTATCCCCCACAGAGCCGTTCACCTACGAGCAGTACTTC.

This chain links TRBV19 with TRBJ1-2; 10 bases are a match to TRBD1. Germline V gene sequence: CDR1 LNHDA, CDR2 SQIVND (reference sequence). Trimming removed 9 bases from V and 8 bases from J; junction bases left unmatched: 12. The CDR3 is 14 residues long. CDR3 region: CASRDRGSSGGYTF. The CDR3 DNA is TGTGCCAGCCGGGACAGGGGATCATCGGGGGGCTACACCTTC.

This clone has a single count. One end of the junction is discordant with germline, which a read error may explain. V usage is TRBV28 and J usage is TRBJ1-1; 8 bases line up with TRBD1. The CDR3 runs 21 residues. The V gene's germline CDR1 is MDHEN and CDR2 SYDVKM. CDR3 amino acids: CASSLYLIQGAREVVKTEAFF. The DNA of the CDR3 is TGTGCCAGCAGTTTATACCTTATTCAGGGGGCTCGGGAAGTTGTGAAGACTGAAGCTTTCTTT. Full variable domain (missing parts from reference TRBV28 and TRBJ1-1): DVKVTQSSRYLVKRTGEKVFLECVQDMDHENMFWYRQDPGLGLRLIYFSYDVKMKEKGDIPEGYSVSREKKERFSLILESASTNQTSMYLCASSLYLIQGAREVVKTEAFFGQGTRLTVV.

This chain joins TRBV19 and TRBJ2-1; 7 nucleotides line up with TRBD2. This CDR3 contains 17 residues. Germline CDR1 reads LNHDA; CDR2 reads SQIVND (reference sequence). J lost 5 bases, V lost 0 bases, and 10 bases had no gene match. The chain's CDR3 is CASSIEGAGSPHNEQFF. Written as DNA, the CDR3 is TGTGCCAGTAGTATAGAAGGAGCGGGGAGCCCTCACAATGAGCAGTTCTTC.